The 20 T cell receptor beta chains presented below share a single source sample, sequenced in a study of STAT3 mutations in large granular lymphocyte leukemia. These receptors have no known antigen. The assay was immunoSEQ multiplex PCR, and TCRdb's table has in-frame clones only and misses some. This repertoire shows about 4,200 clones, about 70% found once; its top ten account for approximately 76%. Points from the study as a whole: In T-cell large granular lymphocyte leukemia, about half of patients showed multiple immunodominant subclonotypes.

Sequencing used peripheral blood mononuclear cells. These receptors were taken from a man in his sixties with T-cell large granular lymphocyte leukemia. Some clones in this sample may be carry-over from other donors' samples.

The genes are TRBV18 and TRBJ1-6; TRBD1 matches 12 bases. With 4 bases clipped from V and 8 bases from J, the junction kept 9 bases outside the gene matches. Germline CDR1 is KGHSH and CDR2 is LQKENI. The CDR3 consists of 17 residues. In DNA, the CDR3 is TGTGCCAGCTCACGGGCCGGGACAGGGGGCTCGGATTCACCCCTCCACTTT. Translated: CASSRAGTGGSDSPLHF.

The J gene is TRBJ2-1, the V gene TRBV5-1, with D unresolved. The germline V gene encodes CDR1 SGHRS and CDR2 YFSETQ. The CDR3 loop spans 15 amino acids. Trimming took off 4 bases at V and 0 bases at J, with 11 bases between the two ends. The CDR3 loop is CASSDTMSSYNEQFF. As DNA, the CDR3 is TGCGCCAGCAGCGATACGATGAGCTCCTACAATGAGCAGTTCTTC.

The genes are TRBV5-8 and TRBJ2-7; a weak D match, TRBD1 (7 bases). The CDR3 has 15 residues. Trimming took 4 bases from V and 4 from J, leaving 18 bases between them. The V gene's germline CDR1 is SGHTS and CDR2 YDEGEE. The CDR3 spells CASSPKGGQLYEQYF. CDR3 coding DNA: TGTGCCAGCAGCCCGAAGGGGGGACAGCTGTACGAGCAGTACTTC.

The chain employs TRBV27 and TRBJ2-5; no clear D. V lost 4 bases and J 5 bases, leaving 8 bases between the germline ends. This CDR3 has 12 amino acids. Germline lookup yields CDR1 MNHEY and CDR2 SMNVEV (reference sequence). CDR3 loop: CASSSNDETQYF. As DNA, the CDR3 is TGTGCCAGCAGTTCTAATGACGAGACCCAGTACTTC.

This chain joins TRBV7-9 and TRBJ2-1, with 7 bases fitting TRBD2. V lost 3 bases and J lost 7; bases outside the gene matches: 6. The germline V gene encodes CDR1 SEHNR and CDR2 FQNEAQ (reference sequence). CDR3 size: 14 residues. The CDR3 bases are TGTGCCAGCAGCTTGGGTCGGGGAGGGAATGAGCAGTTCTTC. Translating gives CASSLGRGGNEQFF.

This rearrangement joins TRBV7-9 to TRBJ2-3; D is undetermined. Trimming stripped 5 bases from V and 2 bases from J, with 11 bases between. Germline CDR1 reads SEHNR; CDR2 reads FQNEAQ (reference sequence). The CDR3 spans 14 residues. CDR3 sequence: CASSTSLVTDTQYF. CDR3 in DNA: TGTGCCAGCAGCACCAGCTTAGTCACAGATACGCAGTATTTT.

V usage is TRBV5-1 and J usage is TRBJ1-1; a weak D match, TRBD1 (6 bases). Deletions cut 0 bases from V and 0 bases from J, with 9 bases between. Germline V gene sequence: CDR1 SGHRS, CDR2 YFSETQ. This CDR3 is 15 amino acids long. The CDR3: CASSLEGELNTEAFF. CDR3 DNA: TGCGCCAGCAGCTTGGAGGGGGAGCTGAACACTGAAGCTTTCTTT.

By sample share, this clone is large. The chain employs TRBV7-9 and TRBJ1-2, with D tentatively TRBD1 (5 bases). The CDR3 loop spans 14 amino acids. CDR1 SEHNR and CDR2 FQNEAQ come from the germline V gene (reference sequence). Trimming took off 6 bases at V and 2 bases at J, with 13 bases between the two ends. Written as DNA, the CDR3 is TGTGCCAGCAGTACCGACAGATTGAACTATGGCTACACCTTC. Amino acids: CASSTDRLNYGYTF. The full variable domain, completed using reference TRBV7-9 and TRBJ1-2, is DTGVSQNPRHKITKRGQNVTFRCDPISEHNRLYWYRQTLGQGPEFLTYFQNEAQLEKSRLLSDRFSAERPKGSFSTLEIQRTEQGDSAMYLCASSTDRLNYGYTFGSGTRLTVV.

As DNA, the CDR3 is TGTGCCAGCAGCCGCCTAGCGGGCCAAGAGACCCAGTACTTC. Its translation: CASSRLAGQETQYF. This chain links TRBV14 with TRBJ2-5; TRBD2 matches at 8 bases. Germline CDR1 and CDR2: SGHDN and FVKESK. There are 14 residues in the CDR3. With V trimmed by 4 bases and J by 1 base, 2 bases remained unmatched.

The chain has TRBV5-1 and TRBJ2-5, with 7 bases identical to TRBD2. This CDR3 comprises 15 residues. After removal of 4 bases from V and 3 bases from J, the junction contained 9 bases not matched to a gene. In germline, CDR1 is SGHRS, CDR2 YFSETQ. This CDR3 is CASSLAVLKKETQYF. The DNA of the CDR3 is TGCGCCAGCAGCCTAGCGGTCTTGAAAAAAGAGACCCAGTACTTC.

The CDR3 reads CASSPPTGGRDTQYF. As DNA, the CDR3 is TGTGCCAGCTCACCACCGACGGGAGGTCGGGATACGCAGTATTTT. The chain combines TRBV18 with TRBJ2-3; 7 bases fit TRBD2. The CDR3 covers 15 residues. J gave up 6 bases and V 0 bases, and 6 bases lay outside the gene matches. Germline V gene sequence: CDR1 KGHSH, CDR2 LQKENI.

The chain has TRBV6-6 and TRBJ2-5; possibly TRBD1 for D (7 bases). Germline-derived CDR1 and CDR2 are MNHNY and SVGAGI (reference sequence). This CDR3 spans 13 amino acids. V gave up 6 bases and J gave up 3 bases, with 11 bases separating them. CDR3: CASSRGEKETQYF. For the CDR3, the DNA is TGTGCCAGCAGCAGGGGGGAGAAAGAGACCCAGTACTTC.

This clone was seen only a few times. The chain links TRBV28 to TRBJ1-1; D unresolved. Germline CDR1 MDHEN, CDR2 SYDVKM. The CDR3 has 12 residues. The V end lost 6 bases, the J end lost 0 bases, and 5 bases lay between the germline ends. The CDR3 nucleotides read TGTGCCAGCAGCCTCATGAACACTGAAGCTTTCTTT. As protein: CASSLMNTEAFF.

The chain employs TRBV5-1 and TRBJ1-5; D is possibly TRBD1 (5 bases). The V end lost 4 bases, the J end lost 6 bases, and 14 bases lay between the germline ends. Germline CDR1 reads SGHRS; CDR2 reads YFSETQ. This CDR3 spans 14 amino acids. The CDR3 is CASSVGGGSQPQHF. Here the CDR3 DNA reads TGCGCCAGCAGCGTGGGGGGAGGCAGTCAGCCCCAGCATTTT.

This rearrangement joins TRBV4-1 to TRBJ2-7, with D perhaps matching TRBD1 (5 bases). Germline V gene sequence: CDR1 MGHRA, CDR2 YSYEKL. With 3 bases removed from V and 2 bases from J, the gap between germline ends came to 8 bases. This CDR3 has 13 amino acids. The CDR3: CASSQDIPYEQYF. The CDR3 DNA reads TGCGCCAGCAGCCAGGACATCCCCTACGAGCAGTACTTC.

This chain links TRBV7-9 with TRBJ2-2; no clear D. The CDR3 length is 15 residues. V lost 3 bases to trimming and J lost 1 base, with 9 bases between them. Looked up from germline, CDR1 is SEHNR and CDR2 is FQNEAQ (reference sequence). Written as DNA, the CDR3 is TGTGCCAGCAGCTTCACGACGGGGAACACCGGGGAGCTGTTTTTT. As protein: CASSFTTGNTGELFF.

V gene TRBV30 combines with J gene TRBJ2-7; D is undetermined. Germline values: CDR1 GTSNPN, CDR2 SVGIG (reference sequence). Trimming shortened V by 3 bases and J by 3 bases, and 6 bases separated the two germline ends. The CDR3 length is 11 residues. CDR3 sequence (DNA): TGTGCCTGGAGGCAGAGCTACGAGCAGTACTTC. It is translated as CAWRQSYEQYF.

The V and J genes are TRBV25-1 and TRBJ2-7; TRBD1 agrees at 8 bases. The CDR3 sequence is 15 residues long. The V gene's germline CDR1 is MGHDK and CDR2 SYGVNS. The junction had 11 bases not matched to a gene; V was cut back by 5 bases and J by 5 bases. The CDR3 DNA reads as TGTGCCAGCAGTCCAGCCCCAGGGGGCATCGACGAGCAGTACTTC. This gives the protein CASSPAPGGIDEQYF.

The chain joins TRBV30 to TRBJ2-1; TRBD2 matches at 12 bases. Germline V CDR1 and CDR2: GTSNPN, SVGIG (reference sequence). The CDR3 is 15 amino acids. Trimming cost V 2 bases and J 8 bases; bases outside gene matches: 7. CDR3 residues: CAWSRGLAGIDEQFF. In DNA form, the CDR3 reads TGTGCCTGGAGTCGCGGACTAGCGGGAATCGATGAGCAGTTCTTC.

This clone was observed a few times. V usage is TRBV6-7 and J usage is TRBJ2-5; weak D call: TRBD2 (5 bases). TRBV6-7 is placed among ORFs of uncertain function. There are 13 residues in the CDR3. Trimming cost V 7 bases and J 1 base, with 10 bases left between them. The CDR3 region has the DNA TGTGCCAGCACTCGGACTGGCCAAGAGACCCAGTACTTC. Its protein product is CASTRTGQETQYF.